One sample yielded the 2 T cell receptor beta chains listed below, sequenced in a study of OX40 agonist ivuxolimab in advanced cancers. Sequencing was performed with immunoSEQ multiplex PCR; in TCRdb, only in-frame clones are kept and a portion is missing. The profile shows fewer than 100,000 clones, around 90% of them singletons. The starting material was CD4+ or CD8+ T cells sorted from blood, obtained in a trial of the OX40 agonist ivuxolimab. Receptor source: an adult with an advanced solid tumor such as melanoma, head and neck, liver or kidney cancer.

The chain combines TRBV5-6 with TRBJ2-5; D gene unclear. Trimming removed 3 bases from V and 3 bases from J, with 15 bases in between. CDR1 and CDR2 (germline): SGHDT, YYEEEE. This CDR3 has 15 residues. CDR3 region: CASSSGRAGEETQYF. As DNA, the CDR3 is TGTGCCAGCAGCTCGGGCCGTGCAGGAGAAGAGACCCAGTACTTC.

This clone came up a few times. V and J are TRBV2 and TRBJ1-5, with 7 bases identical to TRBD1. CDR3 length: 15 amino acids. Losses at the gene ends were 1 base for V and 6 bases for J; bases not matched to a gene: 6. From germline, CDR1 is SNHLY and CDR2 FYNNEI. In DNA form, the CDR3 reads TGTGCCAGCAGTGAAGAGGCAGGGGGAAGTCAGCCCCAGCATTTT. This translates into CASSEEAGGSQPQHF.